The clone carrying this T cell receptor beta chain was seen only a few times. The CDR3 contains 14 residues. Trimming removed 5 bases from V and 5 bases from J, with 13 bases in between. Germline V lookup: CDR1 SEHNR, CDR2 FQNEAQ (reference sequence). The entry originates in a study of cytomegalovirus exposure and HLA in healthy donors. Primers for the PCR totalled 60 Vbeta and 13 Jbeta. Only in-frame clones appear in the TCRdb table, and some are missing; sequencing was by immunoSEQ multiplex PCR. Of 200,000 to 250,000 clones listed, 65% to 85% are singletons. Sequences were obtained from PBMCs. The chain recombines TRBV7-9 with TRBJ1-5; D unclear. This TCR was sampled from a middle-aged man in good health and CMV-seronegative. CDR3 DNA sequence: TGTGCCAGCAGCCCTGGACGGGAGCATCAGCCCCAGCATTTT. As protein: CASSPGREHQPQHF.